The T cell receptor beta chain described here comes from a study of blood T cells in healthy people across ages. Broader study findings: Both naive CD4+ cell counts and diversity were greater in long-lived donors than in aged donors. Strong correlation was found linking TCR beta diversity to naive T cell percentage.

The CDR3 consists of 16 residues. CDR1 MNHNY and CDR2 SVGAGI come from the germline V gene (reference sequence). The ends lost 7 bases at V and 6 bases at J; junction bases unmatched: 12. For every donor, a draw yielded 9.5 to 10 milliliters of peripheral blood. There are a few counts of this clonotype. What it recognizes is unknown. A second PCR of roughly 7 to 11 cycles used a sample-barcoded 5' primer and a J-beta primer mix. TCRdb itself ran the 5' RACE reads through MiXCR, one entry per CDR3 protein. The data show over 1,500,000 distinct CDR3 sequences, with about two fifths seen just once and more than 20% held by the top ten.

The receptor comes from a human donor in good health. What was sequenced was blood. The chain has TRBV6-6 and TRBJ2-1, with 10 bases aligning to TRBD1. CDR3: CASNLNPGTGVNEQFF. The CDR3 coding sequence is TGTGCCAGCAATCTGAACCCCGGGACAGGGGTCAATGAGCAGTTCTTC.